The source of this T cell receptor beta chain is a study of vaccination and CD4 T cells after COVID-19. An Oncomine TCR Beta short-read assay was used to sequence the DNA from cultured CD4+ T cells. From the PCR reads, TCRdb called clonotypes with MiXCR, one entry per CDR3 protein. The table records over 20,000 distinct CDR3 sequences, 64% of them present only once. Sample treatment: approximately 9-day PBMC culture with coronavirus spike peptide pools or control peptides (ViraFEST assay). V was shortened by 6 bases and J by 2 bases, with 17 bases between the two germline ends. The CDR3 loop spans 16 amino acids. Germline loops: CDR1 MNHNS, CDR2 SASEGT. This clonotype ranks as large. Its antigen is as yet unknown.

V usage is TRBV6-1 and J usage is TRBJ1-3; a weak D match, TRBD1 (6 bases). What was sequenced was CD4+ T cells from blood, cultured in vitro. The receptor's source is a human donor who had recovered from COVID-19. This CDR3 is CASSLGGQKTGNTIYF. DNA of the CDR3: TGTGCCAGCAGCCTTGGGGGACAAAAGACTGGAAACACCATATATTTT.